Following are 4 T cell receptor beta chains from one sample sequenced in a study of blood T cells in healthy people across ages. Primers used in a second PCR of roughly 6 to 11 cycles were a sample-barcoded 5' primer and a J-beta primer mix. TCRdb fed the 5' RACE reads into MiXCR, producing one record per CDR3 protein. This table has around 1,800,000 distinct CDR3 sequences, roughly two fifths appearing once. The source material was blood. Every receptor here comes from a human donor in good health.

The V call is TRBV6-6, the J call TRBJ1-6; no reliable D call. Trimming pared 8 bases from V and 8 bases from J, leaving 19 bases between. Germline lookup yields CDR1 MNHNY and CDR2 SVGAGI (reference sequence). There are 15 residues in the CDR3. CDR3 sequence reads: CASLYRLTADSPLHF. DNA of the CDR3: TGTGCCAGCCTTTACCGACTAACTGCTGATTCACCCCTCCACTTT.

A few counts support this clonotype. The CDR3 nucleotides are TGTGCCATCACCGAATACAGTGTGTCAGGGAATGGGAACTATGGCTACACCTTC. Protein sequence: CAITEYSVSGNGNYGYTF. The chain recombines TRBV10-3 with TRBJ1-2; D is perhaps TRBD1 (5 bases). This CDR3 has 18 amino acids. V was shortened by 7 bases and J by 2 bases, with 26 bases between the two germline ends. The germline V gene has CDR1 ENHRY and CDR2 SYGVKD.

CDR3: CASSAMAGYTDTQYF. The CDR3 coding sequence is TGTGCCAGCAGCGCCATGGCAGGATACACAGATACGCAGTATTTT. The genes are TRBV6-5 and TRBJ2-3; D is undetermined. CDR1 and CDR2 (germline): MNHEY, SVGAGI. V lost 6 bases and J 2 bases, leaving 15 bases between the germline ends. This CDR3 has 15 amino acids.

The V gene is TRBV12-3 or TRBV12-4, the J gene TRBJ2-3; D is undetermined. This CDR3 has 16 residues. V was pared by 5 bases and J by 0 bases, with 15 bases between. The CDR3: CASSDEGLRSTDTQYF. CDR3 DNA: TGTGCCAGCAGTGACGAAGGTCTCCGAAGCACAGATACGCAGTATTTT.